What follows is one T cell receptor (beta chain) and its context. The ends were cut back, 3 bases at V and 5 bases at J, with 8 bases in the middle. Germline CDR1 is SEHNR and CDR2 is FQNEAQ (reference sequence). The CDR3 totals 12 residues. Produced via immunoSEQ multiplex PCR; TCRdb's table is partial and in-frame only. Counted here are tens of thousands of clones, more than 70% occurring once; the ten biggest clones make up 20%. The sample comes from a study of control samples from healthy donors and cancer patients. Specimen: blood. The chain couples TRBV7-9 to TRBJ2-7; possible D gene TRBD1, 6 bases. The clonotype originates from a man aged 50 or older in good health. The CDR3 DNA is TGTGCCAGCAGCTTTACAGGGAACGAGCAGTACTTC. Residues: CASSFTGNEQYF.